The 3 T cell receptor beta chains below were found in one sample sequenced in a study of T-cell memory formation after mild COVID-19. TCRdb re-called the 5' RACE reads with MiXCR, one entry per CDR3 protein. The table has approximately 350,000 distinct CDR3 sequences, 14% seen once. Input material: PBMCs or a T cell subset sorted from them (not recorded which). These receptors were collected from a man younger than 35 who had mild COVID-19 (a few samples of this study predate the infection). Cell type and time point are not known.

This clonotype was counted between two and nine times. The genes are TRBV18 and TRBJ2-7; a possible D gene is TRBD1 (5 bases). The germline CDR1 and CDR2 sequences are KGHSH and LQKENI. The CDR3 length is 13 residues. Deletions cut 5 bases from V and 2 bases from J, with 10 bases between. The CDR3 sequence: CASSSSTAYEQYF. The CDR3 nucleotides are TGTGCCAGCTCATCTTCGACAGCCTACGAGCAGTACTTC. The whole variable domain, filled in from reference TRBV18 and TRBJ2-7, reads NAGVMQNPRHLVRRRGQEARLRCSPMKGHSHVYWYRQLPEEGLKFMVYLQKENIIDESGMPKERFSAEFPKEGPSILRIQQVVRGDSAAYFCASSSSTAYEQYFGPGTRLTVT.

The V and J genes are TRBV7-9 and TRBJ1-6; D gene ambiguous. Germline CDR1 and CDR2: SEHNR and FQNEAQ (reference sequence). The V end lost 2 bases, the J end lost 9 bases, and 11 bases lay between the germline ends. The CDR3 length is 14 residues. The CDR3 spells CASSLQAEGSPLHF. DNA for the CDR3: TGTGCCAGCAGCTTACAGGCCGAAGGTTCACCCCTCCACTTT.

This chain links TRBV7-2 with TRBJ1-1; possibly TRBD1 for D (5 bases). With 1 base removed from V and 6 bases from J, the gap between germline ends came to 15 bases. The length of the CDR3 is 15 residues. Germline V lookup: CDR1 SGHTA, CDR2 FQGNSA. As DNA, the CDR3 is TGTGCCAGCAGCTTAGACGGGGGGATCGGAGCTGAAGCTTTCTTT. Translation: CASSLDGGIGAEAFF.